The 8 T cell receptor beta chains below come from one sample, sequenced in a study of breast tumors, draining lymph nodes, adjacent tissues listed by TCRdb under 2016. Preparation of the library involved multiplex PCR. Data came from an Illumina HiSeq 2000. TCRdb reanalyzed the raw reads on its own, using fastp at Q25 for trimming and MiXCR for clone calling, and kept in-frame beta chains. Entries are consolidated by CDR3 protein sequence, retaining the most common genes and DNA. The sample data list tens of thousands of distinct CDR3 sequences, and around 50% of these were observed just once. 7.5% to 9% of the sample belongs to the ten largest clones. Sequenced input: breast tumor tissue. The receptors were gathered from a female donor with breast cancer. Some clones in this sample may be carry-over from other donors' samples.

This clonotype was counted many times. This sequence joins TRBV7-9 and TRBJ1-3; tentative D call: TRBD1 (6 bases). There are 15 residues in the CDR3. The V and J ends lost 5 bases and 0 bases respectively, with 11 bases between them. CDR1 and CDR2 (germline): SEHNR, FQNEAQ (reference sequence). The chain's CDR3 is CASSATGHSGNTIYF. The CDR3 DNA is TGTGCCAGCAGCGCCACAGGGCACTCTGGAAACACCATATATTTT.

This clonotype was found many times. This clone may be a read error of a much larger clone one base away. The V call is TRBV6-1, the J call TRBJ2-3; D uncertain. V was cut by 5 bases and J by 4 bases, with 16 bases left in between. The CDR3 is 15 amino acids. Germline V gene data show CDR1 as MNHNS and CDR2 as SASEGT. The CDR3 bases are TGTGCCAGCAGTCAACGCCCGATAGCCCCAGATACGCAGTATTTT. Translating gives CASSQRPIAPDTQYF.

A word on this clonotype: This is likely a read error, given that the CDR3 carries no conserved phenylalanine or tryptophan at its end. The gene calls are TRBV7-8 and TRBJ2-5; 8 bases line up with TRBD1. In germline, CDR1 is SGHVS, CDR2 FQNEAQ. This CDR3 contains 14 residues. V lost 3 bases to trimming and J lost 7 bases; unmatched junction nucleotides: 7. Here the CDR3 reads CASSFRQGRGTQYL. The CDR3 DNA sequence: TGTGCCAGCAGCTTCCGACAGGGGCGGGGGACCCAGTACCTC.

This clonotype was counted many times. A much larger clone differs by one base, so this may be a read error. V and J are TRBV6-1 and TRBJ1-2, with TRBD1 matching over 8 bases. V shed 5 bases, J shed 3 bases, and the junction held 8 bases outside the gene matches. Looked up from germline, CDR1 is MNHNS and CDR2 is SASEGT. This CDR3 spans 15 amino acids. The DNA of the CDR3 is TGTGCCAGCAGTCCCCAGACAGGGGCCCACTATGGCTACACCTTC. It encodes CASSPQTGAHYGYTF.

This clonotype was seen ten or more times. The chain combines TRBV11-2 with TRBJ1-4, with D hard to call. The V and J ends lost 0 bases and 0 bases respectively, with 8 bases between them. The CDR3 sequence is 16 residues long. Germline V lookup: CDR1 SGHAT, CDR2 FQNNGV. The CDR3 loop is CASSLELPATNEKLFF. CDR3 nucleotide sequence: TGTGCCAGCAGCTTAGAGCTCCCCGCAACTAATGAAAAACTGTTTTTT. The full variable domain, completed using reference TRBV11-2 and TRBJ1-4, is EAGVAQSPRYKIIEKRQSVAFWCNPISGHATLYWYQQILGQGPKLLIQFQNNGVVDDSQLPKDRFSAERLKGVDSTLKIQPAKLEDSAVYLCASSLELPATNEKLFFGSGTQLSVL.

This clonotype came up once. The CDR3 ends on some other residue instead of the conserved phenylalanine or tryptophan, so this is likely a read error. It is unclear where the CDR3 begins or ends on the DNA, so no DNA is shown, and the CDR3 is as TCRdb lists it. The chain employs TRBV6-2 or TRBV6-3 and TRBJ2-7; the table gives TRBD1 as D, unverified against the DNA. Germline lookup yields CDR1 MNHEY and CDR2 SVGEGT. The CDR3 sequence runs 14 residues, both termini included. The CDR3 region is CASSLQGPTDEQYL.

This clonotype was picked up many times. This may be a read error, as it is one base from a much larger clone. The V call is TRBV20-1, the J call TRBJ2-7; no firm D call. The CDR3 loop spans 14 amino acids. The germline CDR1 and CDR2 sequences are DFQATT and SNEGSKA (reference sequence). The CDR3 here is CSARGTAASSEQYF. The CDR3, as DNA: TGCAGTGCTAGAGGGACGGCTGCCTCCTCCGAGCAGTACTTC.

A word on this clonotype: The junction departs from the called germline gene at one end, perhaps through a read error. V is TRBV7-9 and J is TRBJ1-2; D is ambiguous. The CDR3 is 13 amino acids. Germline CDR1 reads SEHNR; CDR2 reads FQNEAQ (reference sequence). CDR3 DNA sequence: TGTGCCAGCACCTTACTTGTATCCTATGGCTACACCTTC. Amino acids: CASTLLVSYGYTF.